The 22 T cell receptor beta chains given below trace back to one sample, sequenced in a study of human T cells and chemical hapten exposure. Time point described: healthy volunteer bleed at 6 weeks. Unfractionated whole blood served as the source for total RNA extraction. TCRdb fed the RACE reads into MiXCR, producing one record per CDR3 protein. The sample shows around 35,000 distinct CDR3 sequences, 4.5% to 5.5% of them seen only once. Specimen: whole blood. The receptors stem from a human donor in good health. Some clones in this sample may be carry-over from other donors' samples.

The chain uses TRBV7-6 and TRBJ2-2, with 11 bases fitting TRBD2. The V and J ends lost 0 bases and 4 bases, in that order; junction bases with no gene match: 4. In germline, CDR1 is SGHVS, CDR2 FNYEAQ. This CDR3 comprises 17 residues. The CDR3 is CASSLAPGLAATGELFF. The DNA of the CDR3 is TGTGCCAGCAGCTTAGCCCCGGGACTAGCGGCCACCGGGGAGCTGTTTTTT.

A note on this clonotype: Being one base from a much bigger clone, this may be a read error. This CDR3 fails to terminate in the conserved phenylalanine or tryptophan, so it likely reflects a read error. The chain links TRBV29-1 to TRBJ2-3; 7 bases agree with TRBD1. J lost 4 bases, V lost 6 bases, and 10 bases had no gene match. The CDR3 has 14 amino acids. Germline V gene sequence: CDR1 SQVTM, CDR2 ANQGSEA. As DNA, the CDR3 is TGCAGCGTCTTAGGGGGCCAGAGGGCAGATACGCAGTATTCT. Its protein product is CSVLGGQRADTQYS.

The chain joins TRBV29-1 to TRBJ1-1; TRBD1 might be the D (6 bases). Trimming took 0 bases from V and 1 from J, leaving 15 bases between them. The CDR3 runs to 16 residues. Per germline, CDR1 SQVTM and CDR2 ANQGSEA. The CDR3 DNA is TGCAGCGTTGAAGATTGGGGGGGCTCGCAGAACACTGAAGCTTTCTTT. This encodes CSVEDWGGSQNTEAFF.

This clonotype was found many times. The genes are TRBV5-1 and TRBJ2-3; D is perhaps TRBD1 (6 bases). CDR3 length equals 17 residues. The germline V and J ends were trimmed by 0 bases and 3 bases, with 17 bases remaining between them. Germline lookup yields CDR1 SGHRS and CDR2 YFSETQ. The CDR3 bases are TGCGCCAGCAGCTTGGGGTCGAGGGGGACACTGACAGATACGCAGTATTTT. Protein product: CASSLGSRGTLTDTQYF.

Only a few counts were recorded for this clonotype. This chain uses TRBV6-2 or TRBV6-3 with TRBJ2-2; D not resolved. Trimming cost V 5 bases and J 5 bases, with 9 bases left between them. CDR3 size: 13 residues. Germline lookup yields CDR1 MNHEY and CDR2 SVGEGT. CDR3 in amino acids: CASSPVGTGELFF. As DNA, the CDR3 is TGTGCCAGCAGTCCGGTGGGAACCGGGGAGCTGTTTTTT.

This clonotype showed up many times. The junction departs from germline at one end; a sequencing error may be responsible. The chain joins TRBV7-7 to TRBJ2-5; 13 nucleotides agree with TRBD2. Germline CDR1 is SSHAT and CDR2 is FNYEAQ (reference sequence). This CDR3 region has 15 residues. The CDR3 region has the DNA TGTGCTAGCAGCTCCGGACTAGCGGGAGTGGAGACCCAGTACTTC. Its protein is CASSSGLAGVETQYF.

At least ten counts were recorded for this clonotype. V is TRBV4-3 and J is TRBJ2-7; TRBD1 agrees at 7 bases. Germline CDR1 is LGHNA and CDR2 is YSLEER. The CDR3 length is 16 residues. V gave up 0 bases and J gave up 2 bases; unmatched junction bases: 7. CDR3 sequence reads: CASSQDLGDSTYEQYF. The CDR3 nucleotides are TGCGCCAGCAGCCAAGATCTGGGGGACAGCACCTACGAGCAGTACTTC.

This clonotype was found many times. This sequence joins TRBV6-5 and TRBJ2-3, with 7 positions matching TRBD1. Germline values: CDR1 MNHEY, CDR2 SVGAGI. The CDR3 extends over 15 amino acids. The trim removed 7 bases at V and 2 bases at J, leaving 9 bases unmatched. In nucleotides, the CDR3 is TGTGCCAGCAAGAGAGGACAGGTGATCACAGATACGCAGTATTTT. Its protein product is CASKRGQVITDTQYF.

This chain connects TRBV3-1 to TRBJ2-4; TRBD1 aligns across 7 bases. After removal of 1 base from V and 0 bases from J, the junction contained 3 bases not matched to a gene. The CDR3 consists of 16 residues. Germline loops: CDR1 LGHDT, CDR2 YNNKEL (reference sequence). The CDR3 region is CASSQGQGVAKNIQYF. The CDR3, as DNA: TGTGCCAGCAGCCAAGGACAGGGAGTAGCCAAAAACATTCAGTACTTC. The entire variable domain, with the rest obtained from reference TRBV3-1 and TRBJ2-4, is as follows: DTAVSQTPKYLVTQMGNDKSIKCEQNLGHDTMYWYKQDSKKFLKIMFSYNNKELIINETVPNRFSPKSPDKAHLNLHINSLELGDSAVYFCASSQGQGVAKNIQYFGAGTRLSVL.

This clonotype was counted ten times or more. The chain combines TRBV7-2 with TRBJ2-5, with 9 bases lining up with TRBD1. The V and J ends lost 8 bases and 4 bases, in that order; junction bases with no gene match: 5. This CDR3 has 13 residues. Germline V gene data show CDR1 as SGHTA and CDR2 as FQGNSA. The CDR3 DNA follows: TGTGCCAGCGGGGACAGGGTGATAGAGACCCAGTACTTC. This encodes CASGDRVIETQYF.

The sample holds many counts of this clonotype. The genes are TRBV12-5 and TRBJ2-2; D might be TRBD1 (7 bases). The ends were cut back, 7 bases at V and 6 bases at J, with 18 bases in the middle. CDR1 and CDR2 from the germline V gene are LGHNT and FRNRAP. This CDR3 comprises 15 residues. CDR3 loop: CASASRGVSAGELFF. In DNA form, the CDR3 reads TGTGCTAGTGCCTCCAGGGGGGTCTCGGCCGGGGAGCTGTTTTTT. Full variable domain (missing parts from reference TRBV12-5 and TRBJ2-2): DARVTQTPRHKVTEMGQEVTMRCQPILGHNTVFWYRQTMMQGLELLAYFRNRAPLDDSGMPKDRFSAEMPDATLATLKIQPSEPRDSAVYFCASASRGVSAGELFFGEGSRLTVL.

This clonotype was picked up many times. The chain employs TRBV25-1 and TRBJ1-5; 9 bases agree with TRBD1. This CDR3 has 13 residues. Germline CDR1 MGHDK, CDR2 SYGVNS. V lost 11 bases to trimming and J lost 5 bases; unmatched junction nucleotides: 7. CDR3 bases: TGTGCCGGTCGGGACAGGGACTATCAGCCCCAGCATTTT. Its protein is CAGRDRDYQPQHF. The full variable domain, rest sourced from reference TRBV25-1 and TRBJ1-5, is EADIYQTPRYLVIGTGKKITLECSQTMGHDKMYWYQQDPGMELHLIHYSYGVNSTEKGDLSSESTVSRIRTEHFPLTLESARPSHTSQYLCAGRDRDYQPQHFGDGTRLSIL.

This clonotype was picked up a small number of times. V and J are TRBV7-9 and TRBJ1-6; 7 nucleotides align to TRBD1. V lost 6 bases, J lost 8 bases, and 4 bases stayed unmatched. The CDR3 length is 13 residues. CDR1 and CDR2 (germline): SEHNR, FQNEAQ (reference sequence). The CDR3 DNA reads TGTGCCAGCAGAGACAGGGTGGATTCACCCCTCCACTTT. Amino acids: CASRDRVDSPLHF.

This clonotype rates as medium-sized. The DNA of the CDR3 is TGTGCCAGCAGTTTAGTGGGGGGGGACACTGAAGCTTTCTTT. Its translation is CASSLVGGDTEAFF. The chain uses TRBV12-3 or TRBV12-4 and TRBJ1-1; D may be TRBD1 (5 bases). V shed 1 base and J shed 3 bases, with 9 bases lying between them. The CDR3 contains 14 residues.

To note about this clonotype: A much larger clone differs from this one at a single base, so this may be a read error. The V gene is TRBV5-6, the J gene TRBJ1-5; 8 nucleotides match TRBD1. The CDR3 totals 14 residues. The germline CDR1 and CDR2 sequences are SGHDT and YYEEEE. This CDR3 is CVSSLDRDNQPQHF. For the CDR3, the DNA is TGTGTCAGCAGCTTGGACAGGGACAATCAGCCCCAGCATTTT. Together with reference TRBV5-6 and TRBJ1-5, the CDR3 gives the full variable domain: DAGVTQSPTHLIKTRGQQVTLRCSPKSGHDTVSWYQQALGQGPQFIFQYYEEEERQRGNFPDRFSGHQFPNYSSELNVNALLLGDSALYLCVSSLDRDNQPQHFGDGTRLSIL.

This clonotype was recorded many times. The chain employs TRBV7-9 and TRBJ1-3, with TRBD1 as a possible D gene (5 bases). V was pared by 4 bases and J by 0 bases, with 13 bases between. Germline CDR1 reads SEHNR; CDR2 reads FQNEAQ (reference sequence). The CDR3 consists of 16 residues. The chain's CDR3 is CASSSQQARSGNTIYF. The CDR3 DNA sequence: TGTGCCAGCAGCTCTCAACAGGCCCGCTCTGGAAACACCATATATTTT.

This clonotype was seen many times. The rearrangement links TRBV19 to TRBJ2-1; TRBD1 agrees at 8 bases. The CDR3 has 15 amino acids. V lost 6 bases and J lost 6; bases outside the gene matches: 10. From germline, CDR1 is LNHDA and CDR2 SQIVND (reference sequence). CDR3 region: CASSPTGAQGNEQFF. DNA for the CDR3: TGTGCCAGTAGCCCGACAGGGGCCCAGGGCAATGAGCAGTTCTTC.

The chain recombines TRBV5-6 with TRBJ1-1, with a weak D call TRBD1 (5 bases). Germline assignment: CDR1 SGHDT and CDR2 YYEEEE. V lost 4 bases and J 5 bases, leaving 12 bases between the germline ends. CDR3 size: 13 residues. The CDR3 coding sequence is TGTGCCAGCAGCCCGGGGCTGGATACTGAAGCTTTCTTT. Amino acids: CASSPGLDTEAFF.

In its sample, this clonotype was seen many times. J is TRBJ2-7 and V is TRBV3-1; D may match TRBD1 or TRBD2 (5 bases each). The V end was cut by 5 bases, the J end by 6 bases, with 23 bases between. There are 16 residues in the CDR3. The V gene's germline CDR1 is LGHDT and CDR2 YNNKEL (reference sequence). As DNA, the CDR3 is TGTGCCAGCAGCAGTCCCCTGGGACCGCTGTCCGGCGAGCAGTACTTC. Its translation is CASSSPLGPLSGEQYF.

This clonotype was recorded many times. The chain employs TRBV20-1 and TRBJ1-6; D may be TRBD1 (5 bases). Germline V gene data show CDR1 as DFQATT and CDR2 as SNEGSKA (reference sequence). Trimming pared 6 bases from V and 3 bases from J, leaving 15 bases between. The CDR3 contains 15 residues. CDR3 in amino acids: CSATLRGNYNSPLHF. DNA for the CDR3: TGCAGTGCCACGTTGCGGGGGAACTATAATTCACCCCTCCACTTT.

To note about this clonotype: Just one base apart from a much larger clone, this may be a read error. J is TRBJ2-3 and V is TRBV28; tentative D call: TRBD1 (6 bases). This CDR3 is built from 11 residues. Germline V CDR1 and CDR2: MDHEN, SYDVKM. The CDR3 nucleotides are TGTGTCAGCAGGGGACCAGATACGCAGTATTTT. Amino acids: CVSRGPDTQYF.

This clonotype was counted only a few times. V usage is TRBV28 and J usage is TRBJ1-2; no firm D call. CDR1 MDHEN and CDR2 SYDVKM come from the germline V gene. V lost 3 bases, J lost 4 bases, and 9 bases lay in between. This CDR3 is 13 amino acids long. CDR3 DNA sequence: TGTGCCAGCAGTTTGGAAGTGCGCTATGGCTACACCTTC. Protein product: CASSLEVRYGYTF.